This T cell receptor beta chain derives from a study of early T cells in non-severe SARS-CoV-2 infection. Study at large: The chains were unpaired, and the sequenced material was bulk RNA from unsorted whole blood. General study results and limits: Comparison of clonotypes with VDJdb favored anti-spike CD8 responses while missing private and CD4 specificities.

CDR1 is SGHRS and CDR2 is YFSETQ in the germline V gene. The CDR3 runs to 14 residues. V was clipped by 4 bases and J by 8 bases; unmatched bases: 1. Turning to this clonotype: Its antigen is as yet unknown.

TCRdb reprocessed the 5' RACE reads with MiXCR, giving one entry per CDR3 protein. The sample has fewer than 60,000 distinct CDR3 sequences, roughly 12% seen once. Sequencing used whole blood. V is TRBV5-1 and J is TRBJ1-6; TRBD1 aligns across 12 bases. The source is an adult who was a healthcare worker with PCR-confirmed SARS-CoV-2 infection or an uninfected control (not recorded which). CDR3 residues: CASSGTGGDSPLHF. The CDR3 DNA is TGCGCCAGCAGCGGGACAGGGGGCGATTCACCCCTCCACTTT.